These T cell receptor beta chains were read from a single sample in a study of blood T cells in healthy people across ages. TCRdb analysed the 5' RACE reads with MiXCR anew, one entry per CDR3 protein. Among some 1,500,000 distinct CDR3 sequences, less than 45% were seen once, and the ten largest hold approximately 4%. What was sequenced was blood. Receptor source: a woman between 18 and 30 years old in good health. Both conserved end residues are part of each CDR3. The D gene is left open where the match is weak. Only part of the rows carry a size: once, few, many, or a class if the clone is expanded.

>few|15|TRBJ2-3|NA|TRBV7-2
CASNYGGGYTDTQYF
TGTGCCAGCAACTATGGGGGAGGCTACACAGATACGCAGTATTTT
>NA|15|TRBJ1-4|NA|TRBV9
CASSEGREPPLKLFF
TGTGCCAGCAGCGAGGGACGGGAACCCCCTTTAAAACTGTTTTTT
>few|17|TRBJ2-1|TRBD2|TRBV4-1
CASSQESAGKVYNEQFF
TGCGCCAGCAGCCAAGAGTCAGCGGGGAAGGTCTACAATGAGCAGTTCTTC
>few|12|TRBJ1-2|TRBD1|TRBV29-1
CSVETGVQGYTF
TGCAGCGTTGAAACAGGGGTTCAGGGCTACACCTTC
>few|13|TRBJ2-3|TRBD2|TRBV29-1
CSVAGRALDTQYF
TGCAGCGTTGCCGGGAGGGCCCTCGATACGCAGTATTTT
>many|12|TRBJ2-3|NA|TRBV5-1
CASSFPPDTQYF
TGCGCCAGCAGCTTTCCCCCAGATACGCAGTATTTT
>NA|17|TRBJ1-2|NA|TRBV6-1
CASSEVFREGPNYGYTF
TGTGCCAGCAGTGAAGTTTTCAGGGAGGGTCCTAACTATGGCTACACCTTC
>few|14|TRBJ2-5|NA|TRBV5-6
CASSPPTLGETQYF
TGTGCCAGCAGCCCGCCGACACTAGGGGAGACCCAGTACTTC
>NA|13|TRBJ1-4|NA|TRBV29-1
CSVQRGGGEKLFF
TGCAGCGTTCAGAGGGGAGGTGGCGAAAAACTGTTTTTT
>few|13|TRBJ1-1|NA|TRBV10-3
CAISTQDTTEAFF
TGTGCCATCAGCACACAGGATACCACTGAAGCTTTCTTT
>few|12|TRBJ1-2|NA|TRBV20-1
CSARVPLERYTF
TGCAGTGCTAGAGTCCCCCTTGAGCGCTACACCTTC
>few|15|TRBJ1-2|TRBD1|TRBV4-1
CASSQLGTGSYGYTF
TGCGCCAGCAGCCAATTGGGGACAGGGAGTTATGGCTACACCTTC
>few|14|TRBJ1-2|TRBD1|TRBV12-3/TRBV12-4
CASTQAGTGVGYTF
TGTGCCAGCACCCAAGCCGGGACAGGGGTCGGCTACACCTTC
>NA|14|TRBJ1-1|NA|TRBV3-1
CASSQKGMGTEAFF
TGTGCCAGCAGCCAAAAGGGGATGGGGACTGAAGCTTTCTTT
>NA|16|TRBJ2-1|NA|TRBV7-2
CTSSSQVGPWGNEQFF
TGTACCAGCAGCTCCCAGGTCGGACCTTGGGGCAATGAGCAGTTCTTC
>few|14|TRBJ2-7|NA|TRBV7-9
CASSVSRVWYEQYF
TGTGCCAGCAGCGTAAGCAGGGTTTGGTACGAGCAGTACTTC
>NA|13|TRBJ1-5|NA|TRBV10-3
CAISDSINQPQHF
TGTGCCATCAGTGACAGCATCAATCAGCCCCAGCATTTT
>NA|17|TRBJ2-1|TRBD2|TRBV20-1
CSASGAGVAGSYNEQFF
TGCAGTGCTAGTGGTGCTGGGGTAGCGGGATCTTACAATGAGCAGTTCTTC
>few|13|TRBJ1-5|NA|TRBV30
CAWSLAGNQPQHF
TGTGCCTGGAGTCTCGCCGGCAATCAGCCCCAGCATTTT
>NA|14|TRBJ2-1|TRBD2|TRBV20-1
CSPTYGTSGSGQFF
TGCAGTCCTACGTATGGGACTAGCGGGAGTGGGCAGTTCTTC
>NA|11|TRBJ2-7|NA|TRBV20-1
CSARPGIEQYF
TGCAGTGCTAGACCCGGGATCGAGCAGTACTTC
>few|15|TRBJ1-2|NA|TRBV28
CASSFSPAVNYGYTF
TGTGCCAGCAGCTTTTCCCCCGCGGTAAACTATGGCTACACCTTC